Below, 25 T cell receptor beta chains from the same sample are listed, as sequenced in a study of T cell repertoires in cytomegalovirus infection. These receptors' targets are unknown. Using its own MiXCR run on the reads, TCRdb lists one record per CDR3 protein. The data show 150,000 or so distinct CDR3 sequences, about a fifth seen once. Sequencing used CD8+ T cells from cultured PBMCs, obtained from culture after CMV antigen stimulation. The receptors were gathered from a human donor in good health (CMV status not recorded). Some clones in this sample may be carry-over from other donors' samples.

V gene TRBV7-6 combines with J gene TRBJ2-7, with D possibly being TRBD1 or TRBD2 (5 bases each). V gave up 1 base and J gave up 0 bases, with 10 bases separating them. Germline values: CDR1 SGHVS, CDR2 FNYEAQ. The CDR3 has 15 residues. The CDR3: CASSLESGSSYEQYF. DNA of the CDR3: TGTGCCAGCAGCTTAGAGTCAGGGAGCTCCTACGAGCAGTACTTC.

The rearrangement joins TRBV6-2 or TRBV6-3 to TRBJ2-3; TRBD2 aligns across 7 bases. CDR3 length: 12 amino acids. CDR1 is MNHEY, CDR2 SVGEGT, per germline. Trimming took 6 bases from V and 4 from J; bases not matched to a gene: 1. CDR3 region: CASRTSPDTQYF. For the CDR3, the DNA is TGTGCCAGCAGGACTAGCCCAGATACGCAGTATTTT.

This clonotype has more than one count but fewer than ten. The chain uses TRBV27 and TRBJ1-5, with D possibly matching TRBD1 (6 bases). The CDR3 covers 13 residues. Trimming pared 10 bases from V and 7 bases from J, leaving 17 bases between. Germline CDR1 reads MNHEY; CDR2 reads SMNVEV (reference sequence). CDR3 loop: CATGGEGGQPQHF. The CDR3 DNA follows: TGTGCCACCGGTGGGGAGGGGGGACAGCCCCAGCATTTT.

V is TRBV12-3 or TRBV12-4 and J is TRBJ1-2; D possibly corresponds to TRBD1 (5 bases). CDR3 length equals 14 residues. The V and J ends lost 3 bases and 4 bases respectively, with 12 bases between them. CDR3 loop: CASSLTPGGYGYTF. The CDR3 region has the DNA TGTGCCAGCAGTTTGACTCCCGGGGGCTATGGCTACACCTTC.

This clonotype has only a few counts. CDR3 nucleotide sequence: TGTGCCAGTAGTATCGGGGGTGAGACCCAGTACTTC. It encodes CASSIGGETQYF. The V gene is TRBV19, the J gene TRBJ2-5; maybe TRBD2 (6 bases). The CDR3 length is 12 residues. CDR1 is LNHDA and CDR2 is SQIVND in the germline V gene (reference sequence). Trimming stripped 3 bases from V and 5 bases from J, with 7 bases between.

This clonotype was picked up a small number of times. This chain joins TRBV28 and TRBJ2-5; D remains unclear. CDR3 length: 16 amino acids. In germline, CDR1 is MDHEN, CDR2 SYDVKM. Between the trimmed V and J ends, which lost 2 bases and 3 bases, there was a span of 16 bases. The CDR3 region is CASSLSAWAVKETQYF. The CDR3, as DNA: TGTGCCAGCAGTTTAAGTGCTTGGGCAGTTAAAGAGACCCAGTACTTC.

The chain joins TRBV27 to TRBJ1-1; D call uncertain. This CDR3 is 13 amino acids long. Deletions cut 4 bases from V and 2 bases from J, with 8 bases between. The V gene's germline CDR1 is MNHEY and CDR2 SMNVEV (reference sequence). The CDR3 region is CASSSPANTEAFF. CDR3 sequence (DNA): TGTGCCAGCAGTTCCCCAGCAAACACTGAAGCTTTCTTT.

Notes on this clonotype: A much larger clone lies a single base off, so this may be a read error. The chain has TRBV6-1 and TRBJ2-1; 13 nucleotides match TRBD2. CDR1 and CDR2 from the germline V gene are MNHNS and SASEGT. This CDR3 region has 15 residues. This chain's CDR3 is CVSSELAGGYNEQFF. CDR3 bases: TGTGTCAGCAGTGAACTAGCGGGGGGGTACAATGAGCAGTTCTTC.

The gene calls are TRBV7-8 and TRBJ2-3; D tentatively fits TRBD1 or TRBD2 (5 bases each). Looked up from germline, CDR1 is SGHVS and CDR2 is FQNEAQ. V was pared by 1 base and J by 4 bases, with 12 bases between. The CDR3 sequence is 15 residues long. The CDR3 region has the DNA TGTGCCAGCAGCTTAGGGTGGGGGTCCTCAGATACGCAGTATTTT. As protein: CASSLGWGSSDTQYF. The complete variable domain, with remaining parts taken from reference TRBV7-8 and TRBJ2-3, reads GAGVSQSPRYKVAKRGQDVALRCDPISGHVSLFWYQQALGQGPEFLTYFQNEAQLDKSGLPSDRFFAERPEGSVSTLKIQRTQQEDSAVYLCASSLGWGSSDTQYFGPGTRLTVL.

This clonotype showed up just a few times. The chain recombines TRBV7-9 with TRBJ2-1; TRBD2 matches 7 bases. This CDR3 comprises 13 residues. The germline V gene has CDR1 SEHNR and CDR2 FQNEAQ (reference sequence). V lost 5 bases, J lost 6 bases, and 4 bases stayed unmatched. CDR3 nucleotides: TGTGCCAGCAGCCCTTCGGGGGGCAATGAGCAGTTCTTC. It is translated as CASSPSGGNEQFF.

The chain uses TRBV7-9 and TRBJ2-7, with TRBD1 matching over 7 bases. Germline values: CDR1 SEHNR, CDR2 FQNEAQ (reference sequence). This CDR3 comprises 15 residues. The V gene end was trimmed by 4 bases and the J gene end by 3 bases; junction bases not matched to a gene: 9. This CDR3 reads CASSSPDRALYEQYF. The CDR3 DNA reads TGTGCCAGCAGCTCCCCCGACAGGGCTCTCTACGAGCAGTACTTC.

This clonotype was found a few times. This chain links TRBV7-3 with TRBJ2-7; D uncertain. V was pared by 1 base and J by 0 bases, with 10 bases between. CDR3 length equals 15 residues. Per germline, CDR1 SGHTA and CDR2 FQGTGA. The CDR3 coding sequence is TGTGCCAGCAGCTTAAAGGCGAGTAGCTCCTACGAGCAGTACTTC. This encodes CASSLKASSSYEQYF. The whole variable domain, filled in from reference TRBV7-3 and TRBJ2-7, reads GAGVSQTPSNKVTEKGKYVELRCDPISGHTALYWYRQSLGQGPEFLIYFQGTGAADDSGLPNDRFFAVRPEGSVSTLKIQRTERGDSAVYLCASSLKASSSYEQYFGPGTRLTVT.

This clonotype was counted between two and nine times. The CDR3 reads CASTKSGGDQPQHF. In nucleotides, the CDR3 is TGTGCCAGCACCAAATCGGGTGGGGATCAGCCCCAGCATTTT. The V call is TRBV12-3 or TRBV12-4, the J call TRBJ1-5; no definite D call. V was clipped by 7 bases and J by 5 bases, with 15 bases between them. This CDR3 contains 14 residues.

This chain uses TRBV7-9 with TRBJ1-2; 11 bases map to TRBD1. CDR3 size: 14 residues. With V trimmed by 10 bases and J by 4 bases, 8 bases remained unmatched. Germline CDR1 is SEHNR and CDR2 is FQNEAQ (reference sequence). The CDR3 spells CAIERTGGFYGYTF. For the CDR3, the DNA is TGTGCCATCGAGAGGACAGGGGGCTTCTATGGCTACACCTTC.

This clonotype turned up a few times. The chain joins TRBV12-3 or TRBV12-4 to TRBJ1-5; the match to TRBD1 covers 7 bases. This CDR3 has 15 amino acids. V trimming: 6 bases; J trimming: 6 bases; junction bases outside the gene matches: 11. In nucleotides, the CDR3 is TGTGCCAGCAGCATAAGACAGGGCGGGAGTCAGCCCCAGCATTTT. It translates to CASSIRQGGSQPQHF.

This clonotype was counted ten times or more. This chain links TRBV6-1 with TRBJ1-6; 8 bases line up with TRBD1. The CDR3 runs 17 residues. Germline lookup yields CDR1 MNHNS and CDR2 SASEGT. V shed 3 bases, J shed 9 bases, and the junction held 13 bases outside the gene matches. The CDR3 coding sequence is TGTGCCAGCAGTGATGTAGAGACAGGGGAGGTGGGTTCACCCCTCCACTTT. Amino acids: CASSDVETGEVGSPLHF.

Note on this clonotype: A read error may produce the germline difference seen at one junction end. The rearrangement links TRBV11-2 to TRBJ2-1; D gene ambiguous. Germline V CDR1 and CDR2: SGHAT, FQNNGV. CDR3 length equals 15 residues. CDR3 sequence: CASTLESGPYNEQFF. CDR3 in DNA: TGTGCCAGCACCTTAGAAAGTGGGCCCTACAATGAGCAGTTCTTC.

The V call is TRBV7-6, the J call TRBJ1-2; D might be TRBD1 (5 bases). Germline-derived CDR1 and CDR2 are SGHVS and FNYEAQ. Trimming took off 5 bases at V and 0 bases at J, with 10 bases between the two ends. This CDR3 contains 14 residues. The CDR3 loop is CASSPGGANYGYTF. The CDR3 region has the DNA TGTGCCAGCAGCCCCGGGGGGGCTAACTATGGCTACACCTTC.

In its sample, this clonotype ranks as medium-sized. The V gene is TRBV27, the J gene TRBJ1-1; D not certain. V was pared by 3 bases and J by 5 bases, with 16 bases between. Germline CDR1 is MNHEY and CDR2 is SMNVEV (reference sequence). The CDR3 spans 15 residues. The CDR3 nucleotides are TGTGCCAGCAGTTTGGGGAGACACTTGGGGACTGAAGCTTTCTTT. Translating gives CASSLGRHLGTEAFF.

This clonotype has more than one count but fewer than ten. This rearrangement joins TRBV27 to TRBJ2-3; 7 bases fit TRBD2. This CDR3 comprises 14 residues. V was clipped by 5 bases and J by 6 bases; unmatched bases: 8. CDR1 is MNHEY and CDR2 is SMNVEV in the germline V gene (reference sequence). CDR3 coding DNA: TGTGCCAGCAGTCCAGCGGGGAGACCTGATACGCAGTATTTT. Translating gives CASSPAGRPDTQYF.

This clonotype was seen more than once but under ten times. The chain combines TRBV2 with TRBJ1-2; no firm D call. The germline gives CDR1 SNHLY, CDR2 FYNNEI. The CDR3 has 13 amino acids. V gave up 8 bases and J gave up 2 bases, with 12 bases separating them. CDR3 amino acids: CASSDKVNYGYTF. The CDR3 DNA follows: TGTGCCAGCTCTGACAAGGTGAACTATGGCTACACCTTC.

This clonotype was detected a few times. The V call is TRBV12-3 or TRBV12-4, the J call TRBJ2-2, with 11 bases that match TRBD2. The CDR3 has 17 residues. V shed 4 bases, J shed 2 bases, and the junction held 6 bases outside the gene matches. CDR3 DNA sequence: TGTGCCAGCAGTTCCCTAGCGGGGGGACAAAACACCGGGGAGCTGTTTTTT. Its protein is CASSSLAGGQNTGELFF.

Remarks on this clonotype: The junction differs from germline at one of its ends, possibly a read error. The genes are TRBV7-7 and TRBJ2-2, with no clear D. CDR3 length: 17 residues. Germline V gene lookup returns CDR1 SSHAT and CDR2 FNYEAQ (reference sequence). The CDR3 DNA follows: TGTGCTAGCAGCTTGAAGACTGTGCCTGGGTGGACCGGGGAGCTGTTTTTT. The encoded protein is CASSLKTVPGWTGELFF.

This clonotype was counted only a few times. The chain combines TRBV6-2 or TRBV6-3 with TRBJ2-2; D might be TRBD2 (5 bases). The CDR3 sequence is 13 residues long. V was pared by 8 bases and J by 4 bases, with 11 bases between. CDR1 MNHEY and CDR2 SVGEGT come from the germline V gene. Here the CDR3 DNA reads TGTGCCAGCGCCTTGGGGAGCACCGGGGAGCTGTTTTTT. Protein sequence: CASALGSTGELFF.

The sample holds a few counts of this clonotype. The chain has TRBV6-5 and TRBJ1-1; D remains ambiguous. Germline V gene lookup returns CDR1 MNHEY and CDR2 SVGAGI. The V and J ends lost 3 bases and 4 bases respectively, with 12 bases between them. The CDR3 covers 14 residues. CDR3 sequence reads: CASSYTDSGTEAFF. The CDR3 bases are TGTGCCAGCAGTTATACAGATTCCGGCACTGAAGCTTTCTTT.